Below, 17 T cell receptor beta chains from the same sample are listed, as sequenced in a study of a mutant IDH1 vaccine in newly diagnosed glioma. Time point meaning: week 47, end of study. The investigators gave 300 ug of mutant IDH1 20-mer peptide in each vaccine dose, together with topical imiquimod. The antigens these receptors bind are not known. Produced via immunoSEQ multiplex PCR; TCRdb's table is partial and in-frame only. The sample lists around 30,000 clones; roughly four fifths were seen once. Material: PBMCs, obtained from a glioma patient whose treatment included an IDH1 peptide vaccine. These receptors were collected from a man aged 25-45 years with glioma.

V and J are TRBV5-6 and TRBJ2-3, with TRBD2 matching over 9 bases. Germline CDR1 SGHDT, CDR2 YYEEEE. The CDR3 extends over 16 amino acids. Germline trimming cut 0 bases from V and 6 bases from J; bases unmatched to any gene: 8. CDR3 amino acids: CASSLAGLASKDTQYF. CDR3 in DNA: TGTGCCAGCAGCTTGGCCGGACTAGCGTCCAAGGATACGCAGTATTTT. Complete variable domain (other parts from reference TRBV5-6 and TRBJ2-3): DAGVTQSPTHLIKTRGQQVTLRCSPKSGHDTVSWYQQALGQGPQFIFQYYEEEERQRGNFPDRFSGHQFPNYSSELNVNALLLGDSALYLCASSLAGLASKDTQYFGPGTRLTVL.

In this sample, this clone turned up once. The chain has TRBV5-6 and TRBJ2-1; unclear D gene. The V gene's germline CDR1 is SGHDT and CDR2 YYEEEE. CDR3 length: 13 amino acids. Trimming took 3 bases from V and 9 from J, leaving 13 bases between them. The CDR3 DNA reads as TGTGCCAGCAGCTCTCCTGGGGTGAGTGAGCAGTTCTTC. Protein product: CASSSPGVSEQFF. Supplemented by reference TRBV5-6 and TRBJ2-1, the full variable domain reads DAGVTQSPTHLIKTRGQQVTLRCSPKSGHDTVSWYQQALGQGPQFIFQYYEEEERQRGNFPDRFSGHQFPNYSSELNVNALLLGDSALYLCASSSPGVSEQFFGPGTRLTVL.

This chain connects TRBV5-1 to TRBJ1-1; D may be TRBD1 (6 bases). CDR3 length equals 16 residues. Germline V gives CDR1 SGHRS, CDR2 YFSETQ. Trimming took 1 base from V and 1 from J, leaving 14 bases between them. The CDR3 bases are TGCGCCAGCAGCTTGCTCACAGGGCTCGGGAACACTGAAGCTTTCTTT. Its protein product is CASSLLTGLGNTEAFF.

This sequence joins TRBV6-1 and TRBJ1-5, with D unclear. V was clipped by 8 bases and J by 0 bases, with 8 bases between them. Germline CDR1 is MNHNS and CDR2 is SASEGT. CDR3 length: 13 residues. The CDR3 loop is CASVDYSNQPQHF. The CDR3 DNA is TGTGCCAGCGTGGATTATAGCAATCAGCCCCAGCATTTT.

The J gene is TRBJ1-2, the V gene TRBV18; possibly TRBD1 for D (5 bases). This CDR3 has 14 residues. Trimming removed 2 bases at V and 8 bases at J, with 15 bases between. Germline CDR1 reads KGHSH; CDR2 reads LQKENI. The CDR3 sequence is CASSPNGAGTGYTF. The CDR3 DNA sequence: TGTGCCAGCTCACCAAACGGTGCAGGGACCGGCTACACCTTC.

The chain couples TRBV7-9 to TRBJ2-1, with a tentative D call TRBD2 (5 bases). V was clipped by 2 bases and J by 1 base, with 12 bases between them. The CDR3 runs to 16 residues. Per germline, CDR1 SEHNR and CDR2 FQNEAQ (reference sequence). The CDR3 nucleotides read TGTGCCAGCAGCTTAATGGCGGGTCGGTCCTACAATGAGCAGTTCTTC. This sequence encodes CASSLMAGRSYNEQFF.

The CDR3 reads CASSRRQGHNSPLHF. CDR3 sequence (DNA): TGCGCCAGCAGCCGCCGCCAGGGGCATAATTCACCCCTCCACTTT. The rearrangement joins TRBV5-1 to TRBJ1-6; D is possibly TRBD1 (6 bases). The CDR3 consists of 15 residues. Looked up from germline, CDR1 is SGHRS and CDR2 is YFSETQ. The V and J ends lost 4 bases and 5 bases respectively, with 13 bases between them.

The chain has TRBV5-1 and TRBJ2-7; 8 bases align to TRBD1. CDR1 and CDR2 from the germline V gene are SGHRS and YFSETQ. The V segment lost 0 bases and the J segment 3 bases; nucleotides outside the gene matches: 2. This CDR3 is 14 amino acids long. The CDR3 nucleotides read TGCGCCAGCAGCTTGGAGGACAGGGACTACGAGCAGTACTTC. The encoded protein is CASSLEDRDYEQYF. Combining the CDR3 with reference TRBV5-1 and TRBJ2-7 gives the whole variable domain KAGVTQTPRYLIKTRGQQVTLSCSPISGHRSVSWYQQTPGQGLQFLFEYFSETQRNKGNFPGRFSGRQFSNSRSEMNVSTLELGDSALYLCASSLEDRDYEQYFGPGTRLTVT.

The V call is TRBV7-2, the J call TRBJ1-1; D is possibly TRBD1 (6 bases). This CDR3 comprises 12 residues. Trimming took 6 bases from V and 4 from J, leaving 9 bases between them. Germline values: CDR1 SGHTA, CDR2 FQGNSA. DNA for the CDR3: TGTGCCAGCAGGCGAGGGGGCACTGAAGCTTTCTTT. Its translation: CASRRGGTEAFF.

This chain joins TRBV11-2 and TRBJ2-2; 10 nucleotides line up with TRBD2. The CDR3 contains 15 residues. Germline V gene lookup returns CDR1 SGHAT and CDR2 FQNNGV. V was clipped by 5 bases and J by 7 bases; unmatched bases: 7. CDR3 nucleotides: TGTGCCAGCAGCCCTCTAGCGGGAGCCGGCGGGGAGCTGTTTTTT. This translates into CASSPLAGAGGELFF.

The chain carries TRBV5-1 and TRBJ2-3, with TRBD1 identical over 7 bases. This CDR3 is 18 amino acids long. V shed 3 bases and J 3 bases; nucleotides not matched to a gene: 16. The germline V gene has CDR1 SGHRS and CDR2 YFSETQ. The CDR3 loop is CASSSLGGGQRTTDTQYF. The CDR3 DNA is TGCGCCAGCAGCTCTTTAGGTGGGGGACAGAGAACTACAGATACGCAGTATTTT. Full variable domain (rest looked up from reference TRBV5-1 and TRBJ2-3): KAGVTQTPRYLIKTRGQQVTLSCSPISGHRSVSWYQQTPGQGLQFLFEYFSETQRNKGNFPGRFSGRQFSNSRSEMNVSTLELGDSALYLCASSSLGGGQRTTDTQYFGPGTRLTVL.

This chain uses TRBV7-2 with TRBJ1-4, with D perhaps matching TRBD1 (6 bases). Germline CDR1 is SGHTA and CDR2 is FQGNSA. The germline V and J ends were trimmed by 5 bases and 0 bases, with 22 bases remaining between them. The CDR3 has 19 residues. The CDR3 bases are TGTGCCAGCAGCCCCTTGGGGGACATCTGGTATGCAACTAATGAAAAACTGTTTTTT. Translating gives CASSPLGDIWYATNEKLFF.

This sequence joins TRBV5-1 and TRBJ1-5; D gene unclear. Trimming removed 1 base from V and 4 bases from J, with 9 bases in between. This CDR3 spans 14 amino acids. Germline V gene sequence: CDR1 SGHRS, CDR2 YFSETQ. Here the CDR3 DNA reads TGCGCCAGCAGCTTGTCCGGAAATAATCAGCCCCAGCATTTT. It is translated as CASSLSGNNQPQHF.

The J gene is TRBJ2-3, the V gene TRBV4-1, with D possibly being TRBD2 (6 bases). Trimming left V 0 bases short and J 5 bases short, with 15 bases between. CDR1 and CDR2 (germline): MGHRA, YSYEKL. The CDR3 totals 16 residues. This chain's CDR3 is CASSQEVGSLVDTQYF. CDR3 DNA sequence: TGCGCCAGCAGCCAAGAAGTCGGGAGCCTGGTAGATACGCAGTATTTT.

J is TRBJ1-2 and V is TRBV6-5; 9 bases line up with TRBD1. This CDR3 region has 12 residues. Germline V gives CDR1 MNHEY, CDR2 SVGAGI. V lost 7 bases to trimming and J lost 6 bases; unmatched junction nucleotides: 3. CDR3 sequence: CASTRTGDGYTF. For the CDR3, the DNA is TGTGCCAGCACCCGGACAGGGGATGGCTACACCTTC.

The CDR3 sequence: CASSWTDRGLEQYF. The CDR3 nucleotides are TGCGCCAGCAGCTGGACCGACCGGGGTCTCGAGCAGTACTTC. The chain recombines TRBV5-1 with TRBJ2-7, with D perhaps TRBD2 (5 bases). The germline CDR1 and CDR2 sequences are SGHRS and YFSETQ. The CDR3 spans 14 residues. V was cut by 3 bases and J by 6 bases, with 16 bases left in between.

Only one count was recorded for this clone. The rearrangement uses TRBV10-3 and TRBJ2-5; D gene ambiguous. V lost 2 bases, J lost 2 bases, and 9 bases lay in between. This CDR3 is 14 amino acids long. Germline V gene lookup returns CDR1 ENHRY and CDR2 SYGVKD. In DNA, the CDR3 is TGTGCCATCAGTGAGGGCATCTTTCAAGAGACCCAGTACTTC. This encodes CAISEGIFQETQYF.